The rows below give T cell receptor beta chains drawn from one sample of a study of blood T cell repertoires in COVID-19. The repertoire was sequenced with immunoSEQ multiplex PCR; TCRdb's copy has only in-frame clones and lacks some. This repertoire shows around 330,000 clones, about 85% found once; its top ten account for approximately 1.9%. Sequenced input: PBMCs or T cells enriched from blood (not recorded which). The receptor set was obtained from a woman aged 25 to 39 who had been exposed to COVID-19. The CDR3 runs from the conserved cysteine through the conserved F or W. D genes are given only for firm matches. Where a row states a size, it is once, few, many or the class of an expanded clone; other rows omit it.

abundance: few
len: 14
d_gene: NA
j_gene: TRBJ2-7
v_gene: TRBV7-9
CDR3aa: CASSLDSRAWEQYF
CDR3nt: TGTGCCAGCAGCTTAGACTCCAGGGCCTGGGAGCAGTACTTC

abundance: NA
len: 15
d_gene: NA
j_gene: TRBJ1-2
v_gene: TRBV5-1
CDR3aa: CASSSEMGGNYGYTF
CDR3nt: TGCGCCAGCAGCTCCGAAATGGGAGGTAACTATGGCTACACCTTC

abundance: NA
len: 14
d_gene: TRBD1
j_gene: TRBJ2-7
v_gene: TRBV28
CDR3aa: CASSAGQGAYEQYF
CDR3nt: TGTGCCAGCAGTGCTGGACAGGGAGCCTACGAGCAGTACTTC

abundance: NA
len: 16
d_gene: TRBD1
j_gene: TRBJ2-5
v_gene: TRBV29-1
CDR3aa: CSVEGNPGQGAETQYF
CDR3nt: TGCAGCGTTGAAGGAAACCCGGGACAGGGGGCAGAGACCCAGTACTTC

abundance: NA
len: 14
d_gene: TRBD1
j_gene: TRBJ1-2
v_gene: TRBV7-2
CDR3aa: CASSSTRNRGSYTF
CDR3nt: TGTGCCAGCAGCTCTACGCGGAACAGGGGAAGCTACACCTTC

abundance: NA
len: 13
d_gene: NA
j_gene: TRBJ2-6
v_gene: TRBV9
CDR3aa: CASSRTGANVLTF
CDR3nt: TGTGCCAGCAGCCGTACTGGGGCCAACGTCCTGACTTTC

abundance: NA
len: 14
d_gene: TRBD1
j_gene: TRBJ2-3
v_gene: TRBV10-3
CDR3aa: CAIPGQTSTDTQYF
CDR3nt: TGTGCCATCCCGGGACAGACTAGCACAGATACGCAGTATTTT

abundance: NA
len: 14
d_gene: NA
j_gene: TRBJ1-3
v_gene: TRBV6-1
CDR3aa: CASSDPGRGNTIYF
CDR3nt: TGTGCCAGCAGTGATCCAGGGCGCGGAAACACCATATATTTT

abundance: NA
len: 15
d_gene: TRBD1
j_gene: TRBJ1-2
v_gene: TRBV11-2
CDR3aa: CASSRGETGAFGYTF
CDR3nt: TGTGCCAGCAGCCGTGGGGAGACAGGGGCGTTTGGCTACACCTTC

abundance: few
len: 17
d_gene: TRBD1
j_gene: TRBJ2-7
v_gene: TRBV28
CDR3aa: CASSSDGDRGNTYEQYF
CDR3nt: TGTGCCAGCAGTTCCGATGGGGACAGGGGGAACACCTACGAGCAGTACTTC

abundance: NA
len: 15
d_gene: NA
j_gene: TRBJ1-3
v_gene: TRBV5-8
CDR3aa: CASSLTYSSGNTIYF
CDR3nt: TGTGCCAGCAGCTTGACGTACAGCTCTGGAAACACCATATATTTT

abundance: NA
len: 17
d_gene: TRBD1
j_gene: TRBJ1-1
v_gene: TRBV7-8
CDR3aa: CASSEQGNRGSLIEAFF
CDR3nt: TGTGCCAGCAGCGAACAGGGGAATCGAGGCTCTCTAATTGAAGCTTTCTTT

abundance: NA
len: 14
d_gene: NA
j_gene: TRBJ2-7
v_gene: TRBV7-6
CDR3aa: CASSLAQAAYEQYF
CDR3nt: TGTGCCAGCAGCTTAGCACAGGCAGCCTACGAGCAGTACTTC

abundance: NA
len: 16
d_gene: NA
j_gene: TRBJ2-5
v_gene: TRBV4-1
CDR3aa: CASSQVPAQGGETQYF
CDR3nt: TGCGCCAGCAGCCAAGTCCCTGCGCAGGGGGGAGAGACCCAGTACTTC

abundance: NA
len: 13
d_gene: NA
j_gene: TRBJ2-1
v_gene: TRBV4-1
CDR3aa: CASSQESGNEQFF
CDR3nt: TGCGCCAGCAGCCAAGAATCAGGCAATGAGCAGTTCTTC

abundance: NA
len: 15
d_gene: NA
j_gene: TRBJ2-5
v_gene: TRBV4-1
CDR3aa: CASSFSSVDGETQYF
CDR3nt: TGCGCCAGCAGCTTCAGTTCCGTTGATGGTGAGACCCAGTACTTC

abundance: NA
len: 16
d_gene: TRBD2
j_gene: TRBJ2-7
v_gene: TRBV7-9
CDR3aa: CASSLVLAGGPYEQYF
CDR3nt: TGTGCCAGCAGCTTAGTTCTAGCGGGAGGCCCCTACGAGCAGTACTTC

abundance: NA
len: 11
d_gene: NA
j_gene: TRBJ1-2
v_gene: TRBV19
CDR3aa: CASGREYGYTF
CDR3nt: TGTGCCAGTGGGCGAGAGTATGGCTACACCTTC

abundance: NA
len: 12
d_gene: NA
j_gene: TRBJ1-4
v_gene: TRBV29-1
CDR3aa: CSVSLSSEKLFF
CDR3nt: TGCAGCGTCTCCTTGAGTAGCGAAAAACTGTTTTTT

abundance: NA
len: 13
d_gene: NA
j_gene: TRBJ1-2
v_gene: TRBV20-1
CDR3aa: CSASLRLDYGYTF
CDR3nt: TGCAGTGCTAGTTTAAGACTGGACTATGGCTACACCTTC

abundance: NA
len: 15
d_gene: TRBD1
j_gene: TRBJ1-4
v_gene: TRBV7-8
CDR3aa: CASSFRTGGNEKLFF
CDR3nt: TGTGCCAGCAGCTTCCGGACAGGGGGTAATGAAAAACTGTTTTTT

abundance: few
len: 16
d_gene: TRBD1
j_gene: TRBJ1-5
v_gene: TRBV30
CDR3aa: CAWSVPNGQGFQPQHF
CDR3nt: TGTGCCTGGAGTGTACCAAATGGACAGGGCTTTCAGCCCCAGCATTTT

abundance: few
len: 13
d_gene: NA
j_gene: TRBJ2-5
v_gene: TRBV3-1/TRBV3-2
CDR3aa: CASSQDPRVTQYF
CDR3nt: TGTGCCAGCAGCCAAGATCCAAGAGTGACCCAGTACTTC

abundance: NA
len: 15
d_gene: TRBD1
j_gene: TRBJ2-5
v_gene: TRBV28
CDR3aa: CASSQGQGAGETQYF
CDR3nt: TGTGCCAGCAGTCAAGGACAGGGGGCGGGAGAGACCCAGTACTTC

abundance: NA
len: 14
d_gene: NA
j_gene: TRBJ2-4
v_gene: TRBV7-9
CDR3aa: CASSLKATKNIQYF
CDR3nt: TGTGCCAGCAGCTTAAAAGCAACCAAAAACATTCAGTACTTC

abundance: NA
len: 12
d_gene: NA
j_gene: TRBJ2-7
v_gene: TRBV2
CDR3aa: CASNTLSYEQYF
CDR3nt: TGTGCCAGCAACACCCTCTCCTACGAGCAGTACTTC

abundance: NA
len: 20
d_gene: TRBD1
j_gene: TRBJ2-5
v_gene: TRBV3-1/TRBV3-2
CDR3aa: CASSSSIPRVTGGKRETQYF
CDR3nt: TGTGCCAGCAGCTCCTCTATTCCCCGCGTCACAGGGGGAAAGAGGGAGACCCAGTACTTC

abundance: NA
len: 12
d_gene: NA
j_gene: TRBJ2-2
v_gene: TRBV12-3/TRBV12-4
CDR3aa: CASYKDTGELFF
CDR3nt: TGTGCCAGTTACAAAGACACCGGGGAGCTGTTTTTT

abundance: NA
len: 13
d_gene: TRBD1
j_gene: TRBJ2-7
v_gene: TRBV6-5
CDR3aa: CASSKGQGYEQYF
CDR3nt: TGTGCCAGCAGCAAGGGACAGGGTTACGAGCAGTACTTC

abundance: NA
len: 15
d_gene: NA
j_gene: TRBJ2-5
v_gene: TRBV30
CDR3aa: CAWSFGQVREETQYF
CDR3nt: TGTGCCTGGAGTTTTGGGCAGGTGAGGGAAGAGACCCAGTACTTC

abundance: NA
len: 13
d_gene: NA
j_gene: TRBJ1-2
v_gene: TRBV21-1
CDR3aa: CASRRRGDYGYTF
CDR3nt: TGTGCCAGCAGGAGAAGGGGCGACTATGGCTACACCTTC

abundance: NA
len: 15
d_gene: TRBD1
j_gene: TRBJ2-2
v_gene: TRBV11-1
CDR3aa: CASSAQGAHTGELFF
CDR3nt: TGTGCCAGCAGCGCCCAGGGGGCGCACACCGGGGAGCTGTTTTTT

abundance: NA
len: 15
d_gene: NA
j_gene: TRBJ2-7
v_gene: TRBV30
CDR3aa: CAWSYSRGINYEQYF
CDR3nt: TGTGCCTGGAGTTATAGCAGGGGTATCAACTACGAGCAGTACTTC

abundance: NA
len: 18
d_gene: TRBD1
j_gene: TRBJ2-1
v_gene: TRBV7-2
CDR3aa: CASSSDPGQGASYNEQFF
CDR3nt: TGTGCCAGCAGCTCCGATCCGGGACAGGGGGCCTCCTACAATGAGCAGTTCTTC

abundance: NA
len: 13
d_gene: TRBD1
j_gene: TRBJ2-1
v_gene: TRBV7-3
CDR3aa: CASSLSAGTDQFF
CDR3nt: TGTGCCAGCAGCTTGTCGGCCGGGACAGACCAGTTCTTC

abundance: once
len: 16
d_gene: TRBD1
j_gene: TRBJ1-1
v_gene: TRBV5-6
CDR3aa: CASSLRQGIGNTEAFF
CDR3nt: TGTGCCAGCAGCTTGAGACAGGGGATAGGGAACACTGAAGCTTTCTTT

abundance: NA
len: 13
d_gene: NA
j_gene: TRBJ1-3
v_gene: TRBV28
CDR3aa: CASSRVAGNTIYF
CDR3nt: TGTGCCAGCAGCAGGGTAGCCGGAAACACCATATATTTT

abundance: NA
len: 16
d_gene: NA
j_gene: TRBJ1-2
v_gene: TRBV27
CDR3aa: CASSLFPLTPEAGYTF
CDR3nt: TGTGCCAGCAGTTTATTCCCACTGACCCCCGAGGCTGGCTACACCTTC

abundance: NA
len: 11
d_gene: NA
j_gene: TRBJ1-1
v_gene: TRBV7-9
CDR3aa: CASGQATEAFF
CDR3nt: TGTGCCAGCGGCCAGGCCACTGAAGCTTTCTTT

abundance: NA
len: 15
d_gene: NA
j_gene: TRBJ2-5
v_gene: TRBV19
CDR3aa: CASSIEGSSGETQYF
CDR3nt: TGTGCCAGTAGTATAGAGGGTAGTTCGGGGGAGACCCAGTACTTC

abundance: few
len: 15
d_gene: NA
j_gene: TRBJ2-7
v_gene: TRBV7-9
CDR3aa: CASSQAGQAKYEQYF
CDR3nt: TGTGCCAGCAGCCAAGCGGGACAGGCTAAATACGAGCAGTACTTC

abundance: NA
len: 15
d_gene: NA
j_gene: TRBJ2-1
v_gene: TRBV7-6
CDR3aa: CASSLSGRGSNEQFF
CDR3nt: TGTGCCAGCAGCTTAAGTGGACGGGGGAGCAATGAGCAGTTCTTC

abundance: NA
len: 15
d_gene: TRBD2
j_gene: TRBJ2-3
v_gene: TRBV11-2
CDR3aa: CASSPSGGITDTQYF
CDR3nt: TGTGCCAGCAGCCCTAGCGGGGGGATCACAGATACGCAGTATTTT

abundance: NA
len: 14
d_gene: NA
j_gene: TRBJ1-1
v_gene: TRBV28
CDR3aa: CASRAGGQKTEAFF
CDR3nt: TGTGCCAGCAGGGCGGGTGGCCAGAAAACTGAAGCTTTCTTT

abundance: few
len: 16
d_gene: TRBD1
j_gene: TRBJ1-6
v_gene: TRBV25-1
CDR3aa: CASKPTGGAPNSPLHF
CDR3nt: TGTGCCAGCAAACCGACAGGGGGCGCCCCGAATTCACCCCTCCACTTT

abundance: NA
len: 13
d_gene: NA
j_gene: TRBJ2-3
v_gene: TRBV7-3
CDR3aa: CASSLTREDTQYF
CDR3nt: TGTGCCAGCAGCTTAACGAGAGAAGATACGCAGTATTTT

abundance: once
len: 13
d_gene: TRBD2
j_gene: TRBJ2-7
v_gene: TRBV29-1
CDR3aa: CSVVIAGSYEQYF
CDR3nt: TGCAGCGTTGTAATAGCGGGCTCCTACGAGCAGTACTTC

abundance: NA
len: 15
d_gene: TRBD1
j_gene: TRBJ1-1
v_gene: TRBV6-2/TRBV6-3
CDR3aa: CASSYHRGGNTEAFF
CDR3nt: TGTGCCAGCAGTTACCACAGGGGAGGGAACACTGAAGCTTTCTTT

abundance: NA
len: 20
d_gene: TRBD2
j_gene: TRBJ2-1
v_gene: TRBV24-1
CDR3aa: CATSDTGLGEGRPTYNEQFF
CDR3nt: TGTGCCACCAGTGATACAGGTTTGGGGGAGGGCCGACCCACCTACAATGAGCAGTTCTTC

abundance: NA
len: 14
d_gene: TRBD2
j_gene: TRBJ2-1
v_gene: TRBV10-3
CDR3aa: CAISERVAGDEQFF
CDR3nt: TGTGCCATCAGTGAGAGGGTAGCGGGAGATGAGCAGTTCTTC

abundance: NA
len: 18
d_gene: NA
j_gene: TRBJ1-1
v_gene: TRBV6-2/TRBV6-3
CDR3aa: CASSYLSGTPLLRTEAFF
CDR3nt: TGTGCCAGCAGTTACCTATCCGGGACACCTCTTTTGCGGACTGAAGCTTTCTTT

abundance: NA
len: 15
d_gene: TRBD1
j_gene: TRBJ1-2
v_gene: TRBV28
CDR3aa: CASSNPGQINYGYTF
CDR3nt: TGTGCCAGCAGTAATCCGGGACAGATAAACTATGGCTACACCTTC

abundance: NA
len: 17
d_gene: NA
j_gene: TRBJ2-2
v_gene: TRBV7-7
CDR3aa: CASSFGQGLPSTGELFF
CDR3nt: TGTGCTAGCAGCTTCGGGCAGGGCCTGCCTAGCACCGGGGAGCTGTTTTTT

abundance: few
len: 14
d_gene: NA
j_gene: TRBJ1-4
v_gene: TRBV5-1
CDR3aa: CASSLTATNEKLFF
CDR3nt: TGCGCCAGCAGCCTGACAGCAACTAATGAAAAACTGTTTTTT

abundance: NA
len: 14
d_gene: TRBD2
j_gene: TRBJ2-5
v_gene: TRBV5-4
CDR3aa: CASSVGTSWETQYF
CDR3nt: TGTGCCAGCAGCGTGGGGACTAGCTGGGAGACCCAGTACTTC